The 8 T cell receptor beta chains listed next were all sequenced from one sample in a study of T cells after yellow fever vaccination. TCRdb called the 5' RACE reads again in MiXCR, with one record for every CDR3 protein. The table has about 200,000 distinct CDR3 sequences, about 3% seen once; the top ten hold roughly 3.2%. The starting material was CD4+ T cells sorted from PBMCs, obtained 10 days after the yellow fever booster vaccination. These receptors were collected from a man between 18 and 35 years old who received the YFV17D yellow fever vaccine.

This clonotype was found a few times. The chain carries TRBV12-3 or TRBV12-4 and TRBJ2-6, with D possibly matching TRBD2 (6 bases). V was cut by 11 bases and J by 4 bases, with 18 bases left in between. The length of the CDR3 is 15 residues. The chain's CDR3 is CAGKRNAGGANVLTF. CDR3 nucleotide sequence: TGTGCCGGTAAAAGGAACGCGGGAGGGGCCAACGTCCTGACTTTC.

This clonotype was observed many times. The gene calls are TRBV7-9 and TRBJ1-2; D perhaps matches TRBD1 (6 bases). V was cut by 7 bases and J by 8 bases, with 14 bases left in between. The germline CDR1 and CDR2 sequences are SEHNR and FQNEAQ (reference sequence). The CDR3 loop spans 12 amino acids. In DNA, the CDR3 is TGTGCCAGCACCCTCGGGGGCTTGGGCTACACCTTC. Its protein product is CASTLGGLGYTF.

Many counts were recorded for this clonotype. The chain uses TRBV4-1 and TRBJ2-2; perhaps TRBD1 as D (6 bases). Trimming shortened V by 1 base and J by 6 bases, and 9 bases separated the two germline ends. CDR1 MGHRA and CDR2 YSYEKL come from the germline V gene. There are 14 residues in the CDR3. The CDR3 protein is CASSQVRQAGELFF. CDR3 nucleotide sequence: TGCGCCAGCAGCCAAGTCAGACAGGCCGGGGAGCTGTTTTTT.

This clonotype was detected a few times. The chain combines TRBV29-1 with TRBJ1-1, with a possible D match to TRBD1 (5 bases). CDR3 size: 13 residues. From germline, CDR1 is SQVTM and CDR2 ANQGSEA. Trimming left V 4 bases short and J 5 bases short, with 14 bases between. DNA of the CDR3: TGCAGCGTTGCCCTACAGGAAAGGACTGAAGCTTTCTTT. Its protein is CSVALQERTEAFF.

The J gene is TRBJ2-1, the V gene TRBV19; perhaps D is TRBD1 or TRBD2 (5 bases each). Trimming removed 1 base from V and 4 bases from J, with 17 bases in between. The CDR3 is 17 residues long. Germline V gene data show CDR1 as LNHDA and CDR2 as SQIVND (reference sequence). The DNA of the CDR3 is TGTGCCAGTAGTATAGCCGGGACCGGGGATGGATACAATGAGCAGTTCTTC. Protein product: CASSIAGTGDGYNEQFF.

This clonotype was detected a few times. Written as DNA, the CDR3 is TGCAGTGCTAGGAGGGACAGAGGATACTATGGCTACACCTTC. Translating gives CSARRDRGYYGYTF. The chain employs TRBV20-1 and TRBJ1-2, with TRBD1 matching 7 bases. V trimming: 3 bases; J trimming: 3 bases; junction bases outside the gene matches: 7. Germline-derived CDR1 and CDR2 are DFQATT and SNEGSKA (reference sequence). The CDR3 runs to 14 residues.

This clonotype was observed at least ten times. The chain combines TRBV28 with TRBJ1-5, with D unresolved. The CDR3 covers 16 residues. Germline V gives CDR1 MDHEN, CDR2 SYDVKM. The ends were cut back, 2 bases at V and 6 bases at J, with 17 bases in the middle. CDR3 amino acids: CASSLLGILPRQPQHF. The CDR3, as DNA: TGTGCCAGCAGTTTACTGGGGATACTACCGCGTCAGCCCCAGCATTTT.

This clonotype appeared many times. The chain joins TRBV7-2 to TRBJ1-2; the D gene is possibly TRBD1 (5 bases). The CDR3 is 20 amino acids. Trimming took off 5 bases at V and 2 bases at J, with 30 bases between the two ends. Germline V lookup: CDR1 SGHTA, CDR2 FQGNSA. This chain's CDR3 is CASSTPTRPGPARWNYGYTF. For the CDR3, the DNA is TGTGCCAGCAGCACTCCCACCCGTCCAGGGCCCGCGAGATGGAACTATGGCTACACCTTC.